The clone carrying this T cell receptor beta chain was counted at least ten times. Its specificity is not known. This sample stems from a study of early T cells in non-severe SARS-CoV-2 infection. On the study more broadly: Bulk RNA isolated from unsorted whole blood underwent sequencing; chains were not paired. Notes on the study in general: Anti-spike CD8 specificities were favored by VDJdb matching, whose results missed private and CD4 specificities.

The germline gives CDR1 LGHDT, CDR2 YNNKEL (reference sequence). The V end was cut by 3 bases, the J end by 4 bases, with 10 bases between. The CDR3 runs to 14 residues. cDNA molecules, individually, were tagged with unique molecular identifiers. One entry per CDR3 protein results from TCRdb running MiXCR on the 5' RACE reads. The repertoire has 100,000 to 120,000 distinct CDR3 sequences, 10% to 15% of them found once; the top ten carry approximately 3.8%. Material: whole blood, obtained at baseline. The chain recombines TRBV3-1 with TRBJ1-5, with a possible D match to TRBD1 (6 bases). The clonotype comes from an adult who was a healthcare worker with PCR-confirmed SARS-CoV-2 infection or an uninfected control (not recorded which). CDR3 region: CASSHGQPNQPQHF. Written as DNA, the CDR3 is TGTGCCAGCAGCCATGGACAGCCTAATCAGCCCCAGCATTTT.